A selection of T cell receptor beta chains follows, all from one sample in a study of CD8 T cells in ankylosing spondylitis. A single record per CDR3 protein comes from TCRdb applying MiXCR to the 5' RACE reads. Of approximately 400,000 distinct CDR3 sequences in the sample, 25% to 30% were seen once. The sequencing input was blood, either unsorted or a sorted T cell fraction (not recorded which). The receptors here all came from a male donor with ankylosing spondylitis. Both conserved end residues are part of each CDR3. A D gene is named only where the DNA matches it firmly. Size is stated for part of the rows, as once, few or many counts, or as a class when the clone is expanded.

size,D,V,J,CDR3,DNA
NA,NA,TRBV7-2,TRBJ2-2,CASSLRQTNTGELFF,TGTGCCAGCAGCTTGAGGCAGACGAACACCGGGGAGCTGTTTTTT
many,NA,TRBV7-9,TRBJ2-2,CASVRGTTGELFF,TGTGCCAGCGTCCGTGGGACCACCGGGGAGCTGTTTTTT
once,TRBD1,TRBV29-1,TRBJ1-4,CSVRGQQNEKLFF,TGCAGCGTTCGGGGACAGCAGAATGAAAAACTGTTTTTT
NA,TRBD2,TRBV3-1,TRBJ2-1,CASNSGREGYNEQFF,TGTGCCAGCAACTCGGGGCGGGAGGGCTACAATGAGCAGTTCTTC
few,NA,TRBV5-1,TRBJ2-2,CASSLVRGAGYTGELFF,TGCGCCAGCAGCTTGGTCAGGGGCGCGGGTTATACCGGGGAGCTGTTTTTT
few,NA,TRBV27,TRBJ1-4,CASSSPGGANEKLFF,TGTGCCAGCAGTAGCCCAGGCGGGGCTAATGAAAAACTGTTTTTT
few,TRBD2,TRBV5-1,TRBJ2-1,CASSLASGNYNEQFF,TGCGCCAGCAGCTTGGCTAGCGGGAACTACAATGAGCAGTTCTTC
many,NA,TRBV24-1,TRBJ2-3,CATSEDGGYTDTQYF,TGTGCCACCAGTGAGGACGGAGGTTACACAGATACGCAGTATTTT
NA,NA,TRBV24-1,TRBJ2-5,CATSDLQAGGETQYF,TGTGCCACCAGTGATTTGCAGGCAGGGGGGGAGACCCAGTACTTC
few,TRBD2,TRBV5-1,TRBJ2-1,CASSLEGGRAREQFF,TGCGCCAGCAGCTTGGAGGGCGGGAGGGCCAGGGAGCAGTTCTTC
few,NA,TRBV20-1,TRBJ2-2,CSARDQRHNTGELFF,TGCAGTGCTAGAGATCAGCGACACAACACCGGGGAGCTGTTTTTT
NA,NA,TRBV5-4,TRBJ2-2,CASSKVEVTGELFF,TGTGCCAGCAGCAAAGTAGAGGTGACCGGGGAGCTGTTTTTT
many,TRBD1,TRBV12-3/TRBV12-4,TRBJ2-2,CASSMTGGSGELFF,TGTGCCAGCAGTATGACAGGGGGGTCGGGGGAGCTGTTTTTT
few,TRBD2,TRBV25-1,TRBJ2-2,CASSDLGGRVNTGELFF,TGTGCCAGCAGTGATCTAGGCGGGAGGGTAAACACCGGGGAGCTGTTTTTT
NA,NA,TRBV5-1,TRBJ2-1,CASTPGGLAYNEQFF,TGCGCCAGCACCCCCGGCGGGCTAGCCTACAATGAGCAGTTCTTC
few,TRBD1,TRBV5-1,TRBJ1-2,CASSGTTGGRSYTF,TGCGCCAGCAGCGGGACTACAGGGGGTCGGAGCTACACCTTC
NA,NA,TRBV15,TRBJ2-7,CATSRDAFKDQSNEQYF,TGTGCCACCAGCAGAGATGCCTTCAAGGATCAGTCCAACGAGCAGTACTTC